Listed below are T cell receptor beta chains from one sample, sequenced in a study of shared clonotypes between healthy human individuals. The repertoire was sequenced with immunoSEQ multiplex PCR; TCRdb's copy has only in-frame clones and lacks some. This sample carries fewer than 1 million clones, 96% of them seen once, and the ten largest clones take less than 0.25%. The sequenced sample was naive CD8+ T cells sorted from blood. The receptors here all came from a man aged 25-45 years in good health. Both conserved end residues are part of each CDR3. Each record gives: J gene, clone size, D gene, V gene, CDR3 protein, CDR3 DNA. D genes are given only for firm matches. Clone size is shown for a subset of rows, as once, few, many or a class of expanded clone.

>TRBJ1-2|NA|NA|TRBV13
CASSLEENPYGYTF
TGTGCCAGCAGCTTAGAGGAGAACCCCTATGGCTACACCTTC
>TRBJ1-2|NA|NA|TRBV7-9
CASSGVGGTNYGYTF
TGTGCCAGCAGTGGAGTAGGAGGAACTAACTATGGCTACACCTTC
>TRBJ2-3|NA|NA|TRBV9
CASSLADAPDTQYF
TGTGCCAGCAGCCTGGCGGACGCCCCCGATACGCAGTATTTT
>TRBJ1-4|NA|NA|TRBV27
CASSSRNTEKLFF
TGTGCCAGCAGTTCCCGCAATACCGAAAAACTGTTTTTT
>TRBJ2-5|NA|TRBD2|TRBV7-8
CASSYLPGTSDQETQYF
TGTGCCAGCAGCTACCTCCCCGGGACTAGCGACCAAGAGACCCAGTACTTC
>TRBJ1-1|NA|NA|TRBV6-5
CASREPQGEAFF
TGTGCCAGCAGGGAGCCACAGGGCGAAGCTTTCTTT
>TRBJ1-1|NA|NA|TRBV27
CASSFGGPNTEAFF
TGTGCCAGCAGTTTCGGGGGCCCAAACACTGAAGCTTTCTTT
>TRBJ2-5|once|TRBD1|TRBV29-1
CSVEKTGTGVETQYF
TGCAGCGTCGAAAAAACCGGGACAGGGGTGGAGACCCAGTACTTC
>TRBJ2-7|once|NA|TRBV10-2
CASSESNPSYLGEQYF
TGCGCCAGCAGTGAGTCGAATCCCAGCTATCTTGGCGAGCAGTACTTC
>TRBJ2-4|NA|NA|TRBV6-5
CASSYSSEAAKNIQYF
TGTGCCAGCAGTTACTCATCCGAGGCGGCCAAAAACATTCAGTACTTC
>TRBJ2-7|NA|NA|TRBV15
CATENGDAGEQYF
TGTGCCACTGAGAACGGGGACGCGGGCGAGCAGTACTTC
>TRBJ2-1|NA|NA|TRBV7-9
CASSLPGGEYNEQFF
TGTGCCAGCAGCCTGCCCGGTGGGGAATACAATGAGCAGTTCTTC
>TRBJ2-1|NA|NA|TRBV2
CASSSTQGSSVRSYNEQFF
TGTGCCAGCAGTTCAACCCAAGGATCGTCGGTCCGGTCCTACAATGAGCAGTTCTTC
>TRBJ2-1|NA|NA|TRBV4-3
CASSQLADSSYNEQFF
TGCGCCAGCAGCCAGTTAGCGGATAGCTCCTACAATGAGCAGTTCTTC
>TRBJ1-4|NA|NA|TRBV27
CASRRGVGNEKLFF
TGTGCCAGCAGAAGGGGAGTGGGAAATGAAAAACTGTTTTTT
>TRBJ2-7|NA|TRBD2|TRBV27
CASSVGTSYEQYF
TGTGCCAGCAGCGTGGGGACTAGTTACGAGCAGTACTTC
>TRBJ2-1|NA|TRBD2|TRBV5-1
CASSSGTSGSGQEQFF
TGCGCCAGCAGCTCTGGGACTAGCGGGAGCGGGCAGGAGCAGTTCTTC
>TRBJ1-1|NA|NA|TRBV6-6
CASSSQLNTEAFF
TGTGCCAGCAGTTCACAGCTGAACACTGAAGCTTTCTTT
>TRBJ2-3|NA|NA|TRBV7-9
CASSLDPGGTDTQYF
TGTGCCAGCAGCTTAGATCCAGGGGGCACAGATACGCAGTATTTT
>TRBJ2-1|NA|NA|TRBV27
CASSFGAGLGNEQFF
TGTGCCAGCAGTTTTGGGGCAGGGCTCGGCAATGAGCAGTTCTTC
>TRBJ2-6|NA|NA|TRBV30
CAWSLGAGANVLTF
TGTGCCTGGTCCTTAGGTGCTGGGGCCAACGTCCTGACTTTC
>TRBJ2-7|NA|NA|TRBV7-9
CASSLGSRNEQYF
TGTGCCAGCAGCTTGGGGAGTAGGAACGAGCAGTACTTC
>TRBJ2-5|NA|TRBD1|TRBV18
CASSYNRGETQYF
TGTGCCAGCTCGTACAACAGGGGTGAGACCCAGTACTTC
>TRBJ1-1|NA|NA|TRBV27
CASKVSEHTEAFF
TGTGCCAGCAAGGTCTCGGAACATACTGAAGCTTTCTTT
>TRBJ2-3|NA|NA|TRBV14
CASSPFGDTQYF
TGTGCCAGCAGCCCTTTTGGAGATACGCAGTATTTT
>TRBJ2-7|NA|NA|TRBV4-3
CASSQEGTAAYEQYF
TGCGCCAGCAGCCAAGAAGGGACCGCCGCCTACGAGCAGTACTTC
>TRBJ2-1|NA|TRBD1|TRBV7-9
CASSSRKDRAYNEQFF
TGTGCCAGCAGCTCTCGAAAGGACAGGGCTTACAATGAGCAGTTCTTC
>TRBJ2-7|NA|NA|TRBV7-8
CASSLPLRGYEQYF
TGTGCCAGCAGCTTACCCCTCCGGGGCTACGAGCAGTACTTC
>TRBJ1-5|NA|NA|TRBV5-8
CASSLAQGIDQPQHF
TGTGCCAGCAGCTTGGCCCAGGGGATAGATCAGCCCCAGCATTTT
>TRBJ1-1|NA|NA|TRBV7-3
CASSLQGNTEAFF
TGTGCCAGCAGCTTACAGGGGAACACTGAAGCTTTCTTT
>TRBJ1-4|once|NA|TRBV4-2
CASSQGSVGEKLFF
TGTGCCAGCAGCCAGGGTAGTGTGGGGGAAAAACTGTTTTTT
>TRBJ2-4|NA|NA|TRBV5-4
CASSSVGEDIQYF
TGTGCCAGCAGCTCCGTTGGGGAGGACATTCAGTACTTC
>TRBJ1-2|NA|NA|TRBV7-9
CASSPDRRDYGYTF
TGTGCCAGCAGCCCGGATCGACGAGACTATGGCTACACCTTC
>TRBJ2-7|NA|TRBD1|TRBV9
CASSAFGQGFDEQYF
TGTGCCAGCAGCGCCTTCGGACAGGGCTTTGATGAGCAGTACTTC
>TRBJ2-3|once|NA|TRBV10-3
CAISATAGLDTQYF
TGTGCCATCAGTGCGACCGCAGGGTTGGATACGCAGTATTTT
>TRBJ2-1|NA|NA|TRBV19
CASSISASASLNEQFF
TGTGCCAGTAGTATCTCAGCGTCGGCTAGCCTCAATGAGCAGTTCTTC
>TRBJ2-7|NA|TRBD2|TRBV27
CASSLSSGSYYEQYF
TGTGCCAGCAGTTTATCTAGCGGGAGTTATTACGAGCAGTACTTC
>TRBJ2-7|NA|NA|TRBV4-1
CASSQVLLSYEQYF
TGCGCCAGCAGCCAAGTACTACTATCCTACGAGCAGTACTTC
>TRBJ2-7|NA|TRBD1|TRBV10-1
CASSGVSTGNVDEQYF
TGCGCCAGCAGTGGCGTTTCGACAGGGAATGTGGACGAGCAGTACTTC
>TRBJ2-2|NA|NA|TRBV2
CANMGEIGTGELFF
TGTGCCAACATGGGGGAAATAGGGACCGGGGAGCTGTTTTTT
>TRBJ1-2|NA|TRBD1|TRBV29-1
CSVETGYYGYTF
TGCAGCGTAGAGACAGGGTACTATGGCTACACCTTC
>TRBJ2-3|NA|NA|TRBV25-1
CASSDPRDGGDGPDTQYF
TGTGCCAGCAGTGATCCGCGGGATGGGGGCGATGGGCCAGATACGCAGTATTTT
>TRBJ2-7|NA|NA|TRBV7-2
CASSFFGRVYEQYF
TGTGCCAGCAGCTTCTTCGGGCGGGTCTACGAGCAGTACTTC
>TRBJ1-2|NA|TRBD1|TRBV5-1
CASSYWTGEDGYTF
TGCGCCAGCAGCTACTGGACAGGGGAAGATGGCTACACCTTC
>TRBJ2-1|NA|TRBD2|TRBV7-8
CASSRKFSGSSYNEQFF
TGTGCCAGCAGCAGAAAATTCAGCGGGAGCTCCTACAATGAGCAGTTCTTC
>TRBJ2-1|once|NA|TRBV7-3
CASSEESYNEQFF
TGTGCCAGCAGTGAGGAGTCCTACAATGAGCAGTTCTTC
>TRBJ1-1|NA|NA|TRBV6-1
CASKTNTEAFF
TGTGCCAGCAAAACGAACACTGAAGCTTTCTTT
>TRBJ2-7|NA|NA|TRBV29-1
CSAGTADREQYF
TGCAGCGCCGGGACCGCTGATAGAGAGCAGTACTTC
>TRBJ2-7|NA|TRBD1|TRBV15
CATSSGQGVGAYEQYF
TGTGCCACCAGCAGTGGACAGGGGGTGGGCGCCTACGAGCAGTACTTC
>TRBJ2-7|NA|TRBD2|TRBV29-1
CSVVSGSSYEQYF
TGCAGCGTTGTCAGCGGGAGTAGTTACGAGCAGTACTTC
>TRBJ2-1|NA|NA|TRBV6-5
CASSYSRVGEQFF
TGTGCCAGCAGTTACTCTAGGGTTGGGGAGCAGTTCTTC
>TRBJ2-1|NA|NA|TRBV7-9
CASSLDSDEQFF
TGTGCCAGCAGCTTAGACTCTGATGAGCAGTTCTTC
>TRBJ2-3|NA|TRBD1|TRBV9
CASSGYRGLGTDTQYF
TGTGCCAGCAGTGGATACAGGGGGTTGGGCACAGATACGCAGTATTTT
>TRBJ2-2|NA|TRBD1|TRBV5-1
CASRSPAGTGGTGELFF
TGCGCCAGCCGTTCCCCGGCCGGGACAGGGGGAACCGGGGAGCTGTTTTTT
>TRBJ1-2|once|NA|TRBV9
CASSVGRSSGYTF
TGTGCCAGCAGCGTAGGGCGTTCCTCCGGCTACACCTTC
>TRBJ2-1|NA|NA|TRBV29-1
CSVFRSYNEQFF
TGCAGCGTTTTTCGCTCCTACAATGAGCAGTTCTTC
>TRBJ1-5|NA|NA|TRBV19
CASSIMGGLNSNQPQHF
TGTGCCAGTAGTATCATGGGGGGCCTTAATAGCAATCAGCCCCAGCATTTT